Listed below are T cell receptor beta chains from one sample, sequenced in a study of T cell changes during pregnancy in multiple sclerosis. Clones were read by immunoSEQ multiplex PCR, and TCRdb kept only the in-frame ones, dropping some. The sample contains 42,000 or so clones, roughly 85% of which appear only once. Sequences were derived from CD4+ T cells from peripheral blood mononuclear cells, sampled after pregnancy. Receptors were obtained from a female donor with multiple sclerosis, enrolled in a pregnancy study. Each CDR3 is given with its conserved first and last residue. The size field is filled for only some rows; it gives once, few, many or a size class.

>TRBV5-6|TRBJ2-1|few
CASSLYNEQFF
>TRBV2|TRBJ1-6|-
CASSVRTYNSPLHF
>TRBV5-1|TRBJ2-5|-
CASSNGHLGETQYF
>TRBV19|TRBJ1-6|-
CASSMDAQYNSPLHF
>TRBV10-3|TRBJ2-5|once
CAISELAGGEETQYF
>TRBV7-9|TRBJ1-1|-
CASSEIQGVDTEAFF
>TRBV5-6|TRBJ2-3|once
CASSLPGRADTQYF
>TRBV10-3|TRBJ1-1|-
CAIRWTGGENTEAFF
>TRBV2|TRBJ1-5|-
CASSDGRYGQPQHF
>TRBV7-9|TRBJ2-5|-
CASSLVTGLAGGRETQYF
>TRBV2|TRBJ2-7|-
CASSASGGYEQYF
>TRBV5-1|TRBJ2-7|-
CASTRQGIPSYEQYF
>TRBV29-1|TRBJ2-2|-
CSVVEDTNTGELFF
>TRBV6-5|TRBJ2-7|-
CASSYLRDYSYEQYF
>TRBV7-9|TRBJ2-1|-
CASMSPSYNEQFF
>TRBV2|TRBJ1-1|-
CASRQNRAFF
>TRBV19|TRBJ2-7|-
CASSIDGRRGYEQYF
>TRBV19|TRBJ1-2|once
CASSSTGLYGYTF
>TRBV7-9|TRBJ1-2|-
CASSLQGTYGYTF
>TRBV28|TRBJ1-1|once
CASWDLNTEAFF
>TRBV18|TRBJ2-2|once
CASSPFRGAYHGELFF
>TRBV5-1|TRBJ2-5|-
CASSLVQGTETQYF
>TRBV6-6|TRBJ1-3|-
CASSDYTRSGNTIYF
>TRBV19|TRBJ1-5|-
CASSIGGPDRGLEQPQHF
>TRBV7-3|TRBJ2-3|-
CASSRMGFPTDTQYF
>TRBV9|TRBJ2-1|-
CASSVLSGTYNEQFF
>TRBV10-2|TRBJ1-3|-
CASWDRGENTIYF
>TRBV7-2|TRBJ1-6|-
CASSPGQGQNSPLHF
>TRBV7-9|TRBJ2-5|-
CASSRGQGMETQYF
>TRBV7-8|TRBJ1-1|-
CASSLEGWTDTEAFF